This T cell receptor beta chain was sequenced during a study of blood T cell repertoires in COVID-19. Study-level background: PBMCs, B-cell-depleted T cells, or T cells were the source of the cDNA or gDNA that made up the material.

The CDR3 runs 14 residues. The germline V gene has CDR1 SNHLY and CDR2 FYNNEI. J gave up 4 bases and V 7 bases, and 9 bases lay outside the gene matches. Original analysis: How many nucleated cells were present was estimated from reference gene primer amplification. Measured with immunoSEQ multiplex PCR; TCRdb has only the in-frame clones, and not every one. The DNA was the basis for D and trimming; V, J and clone size are from that table. Here the sample spans roughly 190,000 clones, around four fifths being singletons. This rearrangement joins TRBV2 to TRBJ2-5; 7 bases line up with TRBD1. This TCR was recovered from a man over 45 with active or convalescent COVID-19. Sequenced sample: peripheral blood. The CDR3 bases are TGTGCCAGCACCGAAGGGACAGTGACAGAGACCCAGTACTTC. Its protein product is CASTEGTVTETQYF.